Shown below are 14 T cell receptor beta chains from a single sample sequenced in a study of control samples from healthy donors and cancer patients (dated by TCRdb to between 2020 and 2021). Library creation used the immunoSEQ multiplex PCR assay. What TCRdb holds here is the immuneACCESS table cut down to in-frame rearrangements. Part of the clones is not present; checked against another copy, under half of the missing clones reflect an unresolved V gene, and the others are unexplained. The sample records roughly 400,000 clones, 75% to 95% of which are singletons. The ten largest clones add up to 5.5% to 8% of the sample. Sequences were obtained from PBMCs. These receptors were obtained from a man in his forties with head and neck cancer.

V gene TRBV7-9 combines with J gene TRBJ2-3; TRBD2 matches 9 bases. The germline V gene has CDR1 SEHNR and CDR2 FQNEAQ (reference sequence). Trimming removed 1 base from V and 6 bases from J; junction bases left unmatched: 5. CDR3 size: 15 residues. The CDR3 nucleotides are TGTGCCAGCAGCTTAGGCGGGGGGGCCGGGGATACGCAGTATTTT. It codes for CASSLGGGAGDTQYF.

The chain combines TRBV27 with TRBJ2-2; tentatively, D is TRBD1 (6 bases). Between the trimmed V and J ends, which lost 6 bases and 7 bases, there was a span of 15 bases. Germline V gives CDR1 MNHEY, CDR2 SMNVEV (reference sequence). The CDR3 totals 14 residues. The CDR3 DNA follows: TGTGCCAGCAGAAGGAACAGGGAAGTCGGGGAGCTGTTTTTT. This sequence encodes CASRRNREVGELFF.

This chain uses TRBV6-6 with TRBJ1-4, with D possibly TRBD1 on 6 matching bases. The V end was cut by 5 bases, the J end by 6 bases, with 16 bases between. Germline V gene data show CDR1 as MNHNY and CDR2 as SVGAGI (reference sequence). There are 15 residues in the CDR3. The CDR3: CASSLGGGLDEKLFF. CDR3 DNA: TGTGCCAGCAGTCTCGGAGGGGGGCTGGATGAAAAACTGTTTTTT.

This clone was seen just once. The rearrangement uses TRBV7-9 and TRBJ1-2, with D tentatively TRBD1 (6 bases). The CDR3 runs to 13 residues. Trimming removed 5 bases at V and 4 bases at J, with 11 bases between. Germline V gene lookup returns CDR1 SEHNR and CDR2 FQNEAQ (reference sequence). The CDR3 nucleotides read TGTGCCAGCAGCCTCACAGGGCCCTATGGCTACACCTTC. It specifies CASSLTGPYGYTF. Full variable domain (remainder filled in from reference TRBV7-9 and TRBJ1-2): DTGVSQNPRHKITKRGQNVTFRCDPISEHNRLYWYRQTLGQGPEFLTYFQNEAQLEKSRLLSDRFSAERPKGSFSTLEIQRTEQGDSAMYLCASSLTGPYGYTFGSGTRLTVV.

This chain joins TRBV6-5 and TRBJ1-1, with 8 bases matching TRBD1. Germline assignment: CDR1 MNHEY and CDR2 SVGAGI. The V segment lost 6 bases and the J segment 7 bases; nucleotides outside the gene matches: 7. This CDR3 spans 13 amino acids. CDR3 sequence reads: CASRFDRGGEAFF. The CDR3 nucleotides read TGTGCCAGCAGATTCGACAGGGGAGGTGAAGCTTTCTTT.

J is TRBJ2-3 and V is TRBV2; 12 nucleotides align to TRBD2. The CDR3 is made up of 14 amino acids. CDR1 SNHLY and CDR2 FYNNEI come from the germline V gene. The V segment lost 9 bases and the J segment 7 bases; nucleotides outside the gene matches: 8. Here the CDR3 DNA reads TGTGCCAGTCGACTAGCGGGGGAGGTATATACGCAGTATTTT. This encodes CASRLAGEVYTQYF.

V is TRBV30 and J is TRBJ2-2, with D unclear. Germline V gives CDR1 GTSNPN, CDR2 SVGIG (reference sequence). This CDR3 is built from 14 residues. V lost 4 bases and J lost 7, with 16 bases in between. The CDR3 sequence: CAWTQMDVGGELFF. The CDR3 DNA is TGTGCCTGGACTCAAATGGACGTTGGCGGGGAGCTGTTTTTT.

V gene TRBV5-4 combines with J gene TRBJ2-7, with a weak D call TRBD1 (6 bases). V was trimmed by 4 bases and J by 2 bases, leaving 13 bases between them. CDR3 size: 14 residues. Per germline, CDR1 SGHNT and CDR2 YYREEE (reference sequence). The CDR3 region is CASSTRQDAYEQYF. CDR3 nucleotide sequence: TGTGCCAGCAGCACTAGACAGGATGCCTACGAGCAGTACTTC.

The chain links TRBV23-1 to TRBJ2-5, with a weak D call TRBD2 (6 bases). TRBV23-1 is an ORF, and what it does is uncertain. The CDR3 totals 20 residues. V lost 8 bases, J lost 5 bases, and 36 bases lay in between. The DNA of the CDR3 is TGCGCCAGCGTTCAGCGGTTAGGAGGGCACATCTCTAGGAAGTGGGAGACCCAGTACTTC. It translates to CASVQRLGGHISRKWETQYF.

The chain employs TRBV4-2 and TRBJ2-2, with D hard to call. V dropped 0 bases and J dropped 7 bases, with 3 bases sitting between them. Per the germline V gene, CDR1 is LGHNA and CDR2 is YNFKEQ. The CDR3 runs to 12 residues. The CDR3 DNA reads TGTGCCAGCAGCCAAGATCTCGGGGAGCTGTTTTTT. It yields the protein CASSQDLGELFF.

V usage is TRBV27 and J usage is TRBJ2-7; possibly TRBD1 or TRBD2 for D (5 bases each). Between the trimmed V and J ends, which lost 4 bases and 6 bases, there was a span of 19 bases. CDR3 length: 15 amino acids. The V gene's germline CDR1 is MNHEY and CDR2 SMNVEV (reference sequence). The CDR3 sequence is CASSSVRGSLVEQYF. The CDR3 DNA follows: TGTGCCAGCAGTTCGGTGAGGGGCTCACTGGTCGAGCAGTACTTC.

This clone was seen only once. The CDR3 DNA reads as TGTGCCAGCAGTTTTTCCCGGGACACTGAAGCTTTCTTT. It codes for CASSFSRDTEAFF. This chain links TRBV27 with TRBJ1-1; D gene uncertain. V lost 3 bases, J lost 3 bases, and 8 bases lay in between. Per the germline V gene, CDR1 is MNHEY and CDR2 is SMNVEV (reference sequence). This CDR3 comprises 13 residues.

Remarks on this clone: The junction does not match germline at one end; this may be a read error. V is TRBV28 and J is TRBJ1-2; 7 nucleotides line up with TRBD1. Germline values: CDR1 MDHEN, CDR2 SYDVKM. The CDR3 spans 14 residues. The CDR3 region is CASSGQAVSYGHTF. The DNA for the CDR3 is TGTGCCAGCAGTGGACAGGCCGTTTCCTATGGCCACACCTTC.

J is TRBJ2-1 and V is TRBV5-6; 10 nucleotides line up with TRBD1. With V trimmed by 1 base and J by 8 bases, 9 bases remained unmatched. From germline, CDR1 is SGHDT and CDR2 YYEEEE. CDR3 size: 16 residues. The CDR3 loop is CASSLFTGTGVYEQFF. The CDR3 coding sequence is TGTGCCAGCAGCTTGTTTACCGGGACAGGGGTATATGAGCAGTTCTTC.